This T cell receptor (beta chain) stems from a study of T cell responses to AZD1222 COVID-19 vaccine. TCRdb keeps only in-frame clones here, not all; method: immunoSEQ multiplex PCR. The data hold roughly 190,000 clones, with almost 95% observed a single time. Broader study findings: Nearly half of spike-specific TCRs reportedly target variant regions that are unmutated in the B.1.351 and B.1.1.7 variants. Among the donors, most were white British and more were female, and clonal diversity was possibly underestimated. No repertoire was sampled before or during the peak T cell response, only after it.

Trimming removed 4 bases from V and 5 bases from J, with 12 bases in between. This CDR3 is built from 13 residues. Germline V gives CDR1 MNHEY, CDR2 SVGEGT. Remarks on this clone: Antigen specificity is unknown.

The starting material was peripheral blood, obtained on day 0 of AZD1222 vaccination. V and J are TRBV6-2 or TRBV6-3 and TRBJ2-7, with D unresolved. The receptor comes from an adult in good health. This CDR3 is CASSSIQADEQYF. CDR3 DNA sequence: TGTGCCAGCAGTTCGATTCAGGCTGACGAGCAGTACTTC.